This entry describes one TCR beta chain. Antigen specificity is unknown. TCRdb keeps only in-frame clones here, not all; method: immunoSEQ multiplex PCR. This table holds roughly 120,000 clones, 70% to 90% found once. The sample comes from a study of T cell responses to AZD1222 COVID-19 vaccine. Notes on the study in general: Only six people who got AZD1222 tested seropositive at baseline. Repertoires in all cases were sampled only once the peak T cell response had passed.

The sequence was obtained from an adult who received the AZD1222 COVID-19 vaccine. The sequencing here drew on peripheral blood, taken 28 days after the second AZD1222 dose.

The CDR3, as DNA: TGTGCCAGCAGTGGCCCCGACAGGGCTAACTATGGCTACACCTTC. Protein product: CASSGPDRANYGYTF. The chain carries TRBV6-4 and TRBJ1-2; 7 nucleotides align to TRBD1. The CDR3 sequence is 15 residues long. CDR1 and CDR2 from the germline V gene are MRHNA and SNTAGT. V was clipped by 4 bases and J by 0 bases; unmatched bases: 5.